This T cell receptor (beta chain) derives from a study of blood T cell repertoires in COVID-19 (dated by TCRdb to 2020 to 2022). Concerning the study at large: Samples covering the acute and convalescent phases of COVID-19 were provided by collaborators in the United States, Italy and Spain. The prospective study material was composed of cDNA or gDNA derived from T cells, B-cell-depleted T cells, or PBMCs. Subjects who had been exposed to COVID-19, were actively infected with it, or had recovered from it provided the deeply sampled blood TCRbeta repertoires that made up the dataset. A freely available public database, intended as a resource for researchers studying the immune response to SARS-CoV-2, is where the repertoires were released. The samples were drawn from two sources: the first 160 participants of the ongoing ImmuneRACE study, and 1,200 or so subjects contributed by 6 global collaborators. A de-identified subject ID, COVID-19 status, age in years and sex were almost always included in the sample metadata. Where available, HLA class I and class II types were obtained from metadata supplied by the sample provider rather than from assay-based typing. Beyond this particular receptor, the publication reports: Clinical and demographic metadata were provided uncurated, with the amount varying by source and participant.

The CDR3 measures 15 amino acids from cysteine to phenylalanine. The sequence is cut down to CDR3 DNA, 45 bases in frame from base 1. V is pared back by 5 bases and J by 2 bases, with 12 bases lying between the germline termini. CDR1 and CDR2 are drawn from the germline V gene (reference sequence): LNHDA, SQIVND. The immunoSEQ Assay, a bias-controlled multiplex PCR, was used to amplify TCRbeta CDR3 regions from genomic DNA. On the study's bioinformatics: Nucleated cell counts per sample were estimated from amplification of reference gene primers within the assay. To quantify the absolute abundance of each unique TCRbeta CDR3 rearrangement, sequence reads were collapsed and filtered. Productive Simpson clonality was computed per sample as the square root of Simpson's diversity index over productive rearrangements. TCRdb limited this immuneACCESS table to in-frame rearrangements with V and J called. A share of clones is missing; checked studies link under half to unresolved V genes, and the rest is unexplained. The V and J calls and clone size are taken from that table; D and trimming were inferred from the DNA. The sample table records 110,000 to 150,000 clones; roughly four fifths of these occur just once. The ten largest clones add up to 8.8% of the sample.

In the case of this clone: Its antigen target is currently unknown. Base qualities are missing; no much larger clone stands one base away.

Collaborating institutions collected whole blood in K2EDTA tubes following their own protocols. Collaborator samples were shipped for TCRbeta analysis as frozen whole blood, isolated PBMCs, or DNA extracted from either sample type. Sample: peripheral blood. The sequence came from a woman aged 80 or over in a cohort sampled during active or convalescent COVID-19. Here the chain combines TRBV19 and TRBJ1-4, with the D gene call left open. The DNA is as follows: TGTGCCAGTAGTCCTTCCTCGCGGACTAATGAAAAACTGTTTTTT. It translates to CASSPSSRTNEKLFF.